Included here is one T cell receptor (beta chain) sequence, with context. What this receptor recognizes is not known. No base qualities exist here, and no much larger clone lies one base off it. RNA was extracted with the RNeasy kit and about 0.45 to 1 ug was reverse transcribed using random hexamers. The immunoSEQ multiplex PCR assay, which covers 54 Vbeta and 13 Jbeta segments, was used to amplify TCR beta CDR3 regions. Bias from PCR amplification was corrected by using a synthetic template baseline for primer optimization and for computational correction. The study's own analysis went as follows. Reads were annotated to V, D and J genes per IMGT and analyzed with immunoSEQ Analyzer, keeping only productive sequences. Clonality was computed as one minus Shannon entropy normalized by log2 of the number of productive unique sequences. For each patient and control, public and private clones were evaluated within the 100 most prevalent clones. A clone was defined as Susac-specific if it was absent from the healthy and MS cohorts, from around 960 published viral clones and from other ImmuneACCESS disease sequences. In TCRdb, the public reads were trimmed at Q25 with fastp and aligned with MiXCR, with productive beta chains retained. Every distinct CDR3 protein forms one entry, paired with its most common genes and DNA. TCRdb's processing, not the authors', yielded these V and J calls. Counted in this sample were about 210,000 distinct CDR3 sequences; around 96% of them appeared once. The ten largest clones add up to about 0.088% of the sample.

V loses 3 bases of germline sequence and J loses 7 bases, and the interval between the two ends is 10 bases. The CDR3 spans 11 residues, from the cysteine through the phenylalanine. Only the CDR3 portion is preserved as DNA: 33 bases, with reading frame beginning at the first base. CDR1 and CDR2 are drawn from the germline V gene (reference sequence): GTSNPN, SVGIG. This entry belongs to a study of CD8 T cells in Susac syndrome (dated by TCRdb to between 2018 and 2021). The study in broad terms: The study used repertoire sequencing to test whether antigen drove CD8+ T cell activation and differentiation in Susac syndrome.

Summary of the overall study and its limitations: The TCR sequencing and HLA analysis was acknowledged to have included a relatively small number of individuals.

Peripheral blood CD8+ and CD4+ T cells from healthy donors, Susac syndrome patients and multiple sclerosis patients were profiled by high-throughput TCR beta sequencing. Treatment-naive patients with stable or active relapsing-remitting disease fulfilling revised McDonald criteria were used as multiple sclerosis controls. CD8+ TEMRA cells were enriched by FACS, while bulk CD8+ and CD4+ T cells were purified by magnetic negative isolation. Blood was collected in EDTA tubes and processed within 24 hours, with PBMCs isolated through density gradient centrifugation. PBMCs destined for TCR sequencing were cryopreserved in liquid nitrogen and later thawed in a 37 °C water bath. Purity of sorted or isolated CD4+, CD8+ and CD8+ TEMRA cells was at least 90%.

The sequencing input was CD4+ T cells from PBMCs. The receptor was derived from a human donor with multiple sclerosis. Recombination connected TRBV30 to TRBJ2-7, and TRBD2 may be the D gene, going by 5 matching bases. The CDR3 reads CAWRKLGEQYF. In nucleotides, the sequence is TGTGCCTGGAGGAAACTAGGGGAGCAGTACTTC.